A selection of T cell receptor beta chains follows, all from one sample in a study of stem cell transplantation in POMP-related autoinflammatory disease. Produced via immunoSEQ multiplex PCR; TCRdb's table is partial and in-frame only. This sample carries roughly 9,700 clones, about 85% of them seen once, and the ten largest clones take approximately 4.4%. The sequenced sample was CD4+ T cells from PBMCs, obtained after stem cell transplantation. The receptor set was obtained from a human patient with POMP-related autoinflammation and immune dysregulation (PRAID). Some of the T cells may derive from the graft donor. Each CDR3 is given with its conserved first and last residue. A D gene is named only where the DNA matches it firmly. Size is stated for part of the rows, as once, few or many counts, or as a class when the clone is expanded.

V gene	J gene	clone size	D gene	CDR3 protein	CDR3 DNA
TRBV5-1	TRBJ2-3	-	TRBD2	CASSTSGPSTDTQYF	TGCGCCAGCAGTACTAGCGGTCCCAGCACAGATACGCAGTATTTT
TRBV4-3	TRBJ1-1	-	-	CASSQDPWRNTEAFF	TGCGCCAGCAGCCAAGATCCTTGGAGGAACACTGAAGCTTTCTTT
TRBV18	TRBJ2-2	-	-	CASSERETTGELFF	TGTGCCAGCTCTGAGAGGGAGACCACCGGGGAGCTGTTTTTT
TRBV19	TRBJ1-3	few	TRBD1	CAIGTGFGNTIYF	TGTGCCATCGGGACAGGGTTCGGAAACACCATATATTTT
TRBV6-5	TRBJ1-1	-	-	CASSTQGDTEAFF	TGTGCCAGCAGTACCCAAGGCGACACTGAAGCTTTCTTT
TRBV28	TRBJ1-1	few	-	CASSLWGAGNTEAFF	TGTGCCAGCAGTTTATGGGGGGCGGGAAACACTGAAGCTTTCTTT
TRBV10-1	TRBJ1-6	few	-	CASSESQGSPLHF	TGCGCCAGCAGTGAGTCTCAAGGGTCACCCCTCCACTTT
TRBV20-1	TRBJ2-3	-	TRBD2	CSASRVAGGESTDTQYF	TGCAGTGCTAGTAGGGTAGCGGGAGGGGAAAGCACAGATACGCAGTATTTT
TRBV19	TRBJ1-1	once	-	CASSPRTAMNTEAFF	TGTGCCAGTAGTCCCCGGACAGCTATGAACACTGAAGCTTTCTTT
TRBV2	TRBJ2-5	few	-	CASKRVRDLYQETQYF	TGTGCCAGCAAACGGGTACGGGATTTGTACCAAGAGACCCAGTACTTC
TRBV28	TRBJ1-5	-	TRBD1	CASSFRRQGANQPQHF	TGTGCCAGCAGTTTTCGGAGACAGGGGGCCAATCAGCCCCAGCATTTT
TRBV6-5	TRBJ2-7	-	-	CASSYSPGTFYEQYF	TGTGCCAGCAGTTACTCGCCAGGGACGTTCTACGAGCAGTACTTC
TRBV7-2	TRBJ2-2	-	TRBD2	CASSLEGTSGSGELFF	TGTGCCAGCAGCTTAGAGGGGACTAGCGGGAGCGGGGAGCTGTTTTTT
TRBV12-3/TRBV12-4	TRBJ2-1	-	-	CASRPPPSGEQFF	TGTGCCAGCAGGCCCCCCCCTTCCGGTGAGCAGTTCTTC
TRBV7-9	TRBJ2-3	-	TRBD2	CASSPRTSGSTDTQYF	TGTGCCAGCAGCCCACGGACTAGCGGTAGCACAGATACGCAGTATTTT
TRBV7-6	TRBJ1-3	once	-	CASSLRPLSGNTIYF	TGTGCCAGCAGCTTAAGACCGCTCTCTGGAAACACCATATATTTT
TRBV6-5	TRBJ1-2	-	-	CASSWSRGSNYGYTF	TGTGCCAGCAGCTGGAGTAGGGGCTCTAACTATGGCTACACCTTC
TRBV6-5	TRBJ2-7	-	-	CASPTRSYEQYF	TGTGCCAGCCCTACCCGCTCCTACGAGCAGTACTTC
TRBV6-5	TRBJ1-1	-	TRBD1	CASTQDRANTEAFF	TGTGCCAGCACCCAGGACAGGGCGAACACTGAAGCTTTCTTT
TRBV5-4	TRBJ2-5	-	TRBD1	CASSLLGTGLYQETQYF	TGTGCCAGCAGCTTGTTGGGGACAGGATTGTACCAAGAGACCCAGTACTTC
TRBV27	TRBJ2-7	-	TRBD1	CASSPRGQGNEQYF	TGTGCCAGCAGTCCACGCGGACAGGGCAACGAGCAGTACTTC
TRBV5-6	TRBJ1-2	-	-	CASSLGTTYGYTF	TGTGCCAGCAGCTTAGGGACGACCTATGGCTACACCTTC